This T cell receptor (beta chain) comes out of a study of Ad26.COV2.S vaccination and SARS-CoV-2 variants. The wider study: The study gave Ad26.COV2.S intramuscularly, once or twice 56 days apart.

Points from the study as a whole: The TCR breadth and depth analyses may have produced an underestimate of total T cell responses.

This CDR3 comprises 15 residues. Germline CDR1 reads LNHDA; CDR2 reads SQIVND (reference sequence). The ends were cut back, 5 bases at V and 8 bases at J, with 19 bases in the middle. TCRdb's table, derived via immunoSEQ multiplex PCR, lists solely in-frame clones and lacks some. The sample holds hundreds of thousands of clones, roughly 90% seen once. Regarding treatment: 15 to 20 received Ad26.COV2.S at low or high dose, single or two shots; several received placebo; per-sample allocation not given. Specimen acquisition occurred on day 63 following the initial vaccine or placebo injection. This adult donor, from Boston, was 18-55 years old. As for this clone: Its antigen is undetermined.

This receptor was taken from a person between 18 and 65 years old who received the Ad26.COV2.S COVID-19 vaccine or a placebo. Source: peripheral blood, taken in a trial of Ad26.COV2.S vaccine versus placebo. The J gene is TRBJ2-1, the V gene TRBV19; no clear D gene. CDR3 loop: CASSWSNIGSDEQFF. The DNA of the CDR3 is TGTGCCAGTAGTTGGAGCAATATTGGGTCGGATGAGCAGTTCTTC.